The rows below give T cell receptor beta chains drawn from one sample of a study of Tregs in tolerant kidney transplant recipients. Assay: immunoSEQ multiplex PCR; the TCRdb copy retains only in-frame clones and omits some. The sample shows about 110,000 clones, around 90% of them seen only once. The material sequenced was CD4+ T cells from blood, taken before the transplant. All receptors come from a human donor who received a combined kidney and bone marrow transplant. Both conserved end residues are part of each CDR3. D genes are given only for firm matches. Rows may omit the clone size; those that give it use once, few, many or a size class.

J,size,D,V,CDR3,DNA
TRBJ2-1,-,TRBD1,TRBV9,CASSLTGGSYNEQFF,TGTGCCAGCAGCCTAACAGGGGGCTCCTACAATGAGCAGTTCTTC
TRBJ1-2,-,TRBD1,TRBV11-2,CASSPGTGGLNYGYTF,TGTGCCAGCAGCCCCGGGACAGGGGGCTTAAACTATGGCTACACCTTC
TRBJ2-7,-,TRBD2,TRBV7-2,CASSSRSSGWSHEQYF,TGTGCCAGCAGCTCAAGATCTAGCGGGTGGAGCCACGAGCAGTACTTC
TRBJ2-1,-,-,TRBV5-1,CASSFSWGPYNEQFF,TGCGCCAGCAGCTTCTCTTGGGGCCCTTACAATGAGCAGTTCTTC
TRBJ1-2,-,-,TRBV5-4,CASSSRWRGYTF,TGTGCCAGCAGCTCTCGGTGGCGGGGCTACACCTTC
TRBJ1-5,-,TRBD1,TRBV19,CASSPSADRGNQPQHF,TGTGCCAGTAGTCCCTCAGCGGACAGGGGGAATCAGCCCCAGCATTTT
TRBJ1-5,once,TRBD1,TRBV28,CASPPGTGVGASQPQHF,TGTGCCAGCCCTCCCGGGACAGGGGTAGGGGCCAGTCAGCCCCAGCATTTT
TRBJ1-1,-,-,TRBV2,CASTPDRNTEAFF,TGTGCCAGCACCCCGGACAGGAACACTGAAGCTTTCTTT
TRBJ1-6,-,TRBD1,TRBV5-1,CASSLAPSTGGGNSPLHF,TGCGCCAGCAGCTTGGCCCCCTCAACAGGGGGCGGTAATTCACCCCTCCACTTT
TRBJ1-2,-,TRBD1,TRBV5-1,CASSLAATGVAGYTF,TGCGCCAGCAGCTTGGCCGCCACAGGGGTGGCTGGCTACACCTTC
TRBJ2-3,-,TRBD2,TRBV28,CASRSSGSTDTQYF,TGTGCCAGCAGGTCTAGCGGGAGCACAGATACGCAGTATTTT
TRBJ2-5,-,-,TRBV18,CASSPPPGVKETQYF,TGTGCCAGCTCACCACCCCCCGGGGTCAAAGAGACCCAGTACTTC
TRBJ1-2,-,TRBD1,TRBV5-1,CASSLGPGQEDEYGYTF,TGCGCCAGCAGCTTGGGCCCGGGACAGGAGGACGAGTATGGCTACACCTTC
TRBJ1-2,-,TRBD1,TRBV6-1,CATSRTGGPYGYTF,TGTGCCACCTCCAGGACAGGGGGCCCCTATGGCTACACCTTC
TRBJ1-1,once,-,TRBV15,CATSRDPPPTGTEAFF,TGTGCCACCAGCAGAGATCCTCCCCCTACGGGCACTGAAGCTTTCTTT
TRBJ2-7,-,TRBD2,TRBV9,CASSVGPAGGAYEQYF,TGTGCCAGCAGCGTAGGGCCGGCGGGGGGAGCCTACGAGCAGTACTTC
TRBJ1-6,-,TRBD1,TRBV27,CASSPSGQGLGSPLHF,TGTGCCAGCTCCCCTTCGGGACAGGGTTTGGGTTCACCCCTCCACTTT
TRBJ2-3,-,-,TRBV14,CASSQRPGHATDTQYF,TGTGCCAGCAGCCAGAGGCCGGGACACGCCACAGATACGCAGTATTTT
TRBJ2-5,-,-,TRBV10-1,CASSEEFQETQYF,TGCGCCAGCAGTGAGGAGTTCCAAGAGACCCAGTACTTC
TRBJ1-3,-,-,TRBV9,CASSVGGGSGNTIYF,TGTGCCAGCAGCGTAGGAGGGGGCTCTGGAAACACCATATATTTT
TRBJ2-7,-,-,TRBV11-2,CASSREPGIAYEQYF,TGTGCCAGCAGCCGAGAGCCAGGGATCGCCTACGAGCAGTACTTC
TRBJ2-6,-,TRBD2,TRBV11-2,CASSSGGGAFRSGANVLTF,TGTGCCAGCAGCTCCGGGGGAGGGGCCTTTAGGTCTGGGGCCAACGTCCTGACTTTC
TRBJ2-3,-,-,TRBV7-9,CASSLAAGITDTQYF,TGTGCCAGCAGCTTAGCGGCGGGAATCACAGATACGCAGTATTTT
TRBJ2-1,-,TRBD2,TRBV30,CAWSLGLAGTNEQFF,TGTGCCTGGAGTCTGGGACTAGCGGGTACCAATGAGCAGTTCTTC
TRBJ1-3,-,TRBD1,TRBV9,CASSPGTGSSGNTIYF,TGTGCCAGCAGCCCCGGGACAGGGAGCTCTGGAAACACCATATATTTT
TRBJ2-5,-,-,TRBV5-8,CASSPGQRYQETQYF,TGTGCCAGCAGCCCCGGACAGCGGTACCAAGAGACCCAGTACTTC
TRBJ2-7,-,-,TRBV7-2,CASSLGGGTSYEQYF,TGTGCCAGCAGCTTAGGCGGCGGGACTTCCTACGAGCAGTACTTC
TRBJ2-2,-,TRBD2,TRBV6-5,CASSYQTSANTGELFF,TGTGCCAGCAGTTACCAGACTAGCGCGAACACCGGGGAGCTGTTTTTT
TRBJ2-1,-,-,TRBV7-2,CASSPDWKYNEQFF,TGTGCCAGCAGCCCCGACTGGAAATACAATGAGCAGTTCTTC
TRBJ2-6,-,-,TRBV7-2,CASEVFGANVLTF,TGTGCCAGCGAGGTGTTCGGGGCCAACGTCCTGACTTTC
TRBJ2-3,-,TRBD2,TRBV7-9,CASTPLQRGAFDTQYF,TGTGCCAGCACCCCCTTACAGCGGGGCGCCTTTGATACGCAGTATTTT
TRBJ1-5,-,TRBD1,TRBV7-9,CASSSGTTGLGQPQHF,TGTGCCAGCAGCTCGGGAACGACAGGGCTTGGTCAGCCCCAGCATTTT
TRBJ1-2,few,TRBD1,TRBV5-6,CASSFGTGDYGYTF,TGTGCCAGCAGCTTCGGGACAGGTGACTATGGCTACACCTTC
TRBJ1-1,-,TRBD1,TRBV19,CASSPWGQMNTEAFF,TGTGCCAGTAGTCCATGGGGACAGATGAACACTGAAGCTTTCTTT
TRBJ1-4,-,-,TRBV28,CASSLDRRRATNEKLFF,TGTGCCAGCAGTTTAGACAGGCGACGAGCAACTAATGAAAAACTGTTTTTT
TRBJ1-5,-,-,TRBV2,CASSEFGSRRGQPQHF,TGTGCCAGCAGTGAATTTGGGTCTCGTCGGGGTCAGCCCCAGCATTTT
TRBJ2-1,-,TRBD2,TRBV5-1,CASSSLAGGSDEQFF,TGCGCCAGCAGTTCACTAGCGGGAGGTTCGGATGAGCAGTTCTTC
TRBJ2-7,-,TRBD2,TRBV4-2,CASSQEASGTPYEQYF,TGTGCCAGCAGCCAAGAGGCTAGCGGGACTCCCTACGAGCAGTACTTC
TRBJ2-2,-,-,TRBV7-2,CASSLGSGRNTGELFF,TGTGCCAGCAGCTTAGGGAGCGGAAGGAACACCGGGGAGCTGTTTTTT
TRBJ2-7,-,-,TRBV11-2,CASSFSGAGSSYEQYF,TGTGCCAGCAGCTTTTCGGGAGCAGGGAGCTCCTACGAGCAGTACTTC